The 21 T cell receptor beta chains listed next were all sequenced from one sample in a study of blood T cell repertoires in COVID-19. Clones were read by immunoSEQ multiplex PCR, and TCRdb kept only the in-frame ones, dropping some. This sample yields roughly 150,000 clones, of which 75% to 85% are seen a single time; over 8% belongs to the top ten. Sequencing used peripheral blood. Every receptor here comes from a woman between 45 and 65 years old with acute or convalescent COVID-19.

The rearrangement joins TRBV2 to TRBJ1-1; D not certain. The CDR3 runs to 13 residues. The V gene's germline CDR1 is SNHLY and CDR2 FYNNEI. V gave up 7 bases and J gave up 0 bases, with 9 bases separating them. For the CDR3, the DNA is TGTGCCAGCACCGCCAACTTGAACACTGAAGCTTTCTTT. Translation: CASTANLNTEAFF.

The CDR3 nucleotides are TGCGCCAGCAGCCAAGAAGTCCCGGGCCAAGGGACTGCAAGGAGTGAGCAGTACTTC. It specifies CASSQEVPGQGTARSEQYF. The rearrangement joins TRBV4-3 to TRBJ2-7, with D possibly matching TRBD2 (6 bases). The CDR3 extends over 19 amino acids. V lost 0 bases to trimming and J lost 7 bases, with 28 bases between them. Germline lookup yields CDR1 LGHNA and CDR2 YSLEER.

This clone was found a few times. The chain links TRBV10-1 to TRBJ2-7; 7 bases are a match to TRBD2. CDR1 is WNHNN, CDR2 SYGVQD, per germline (reference sequence). The CDR3 has 17 residues. With V trimmed by 2 bases and J by 7 bases, 17 bases remained unmatched. CDR3 DNA sequence: TGCGCCAGCAGTGAGGCGTCCGGAGGACGGACGGGGGGAGAGCAGTACTTC. Translated, it gives CASSEASGGRTGGEQYF.

The chain is built from TRBV20-1 and TRBJ2-7, with D unclear. Germline CDR1 and CDR2: DFQATT and SNEGSKA (reference sequence). The CDR3 runs to 12 residues. V lost 3 bases and J lost 3, with 9 bases in between. CDR3 bases: TGCAGTGCTAGTCCCAACAGCTACGAGCAGTACTTC. This encodes CSASPNSYEQYF.

The V and J genes are TRBV7-3 and TRBJ2-2; 9 bases are a match to TRBD1. V lost 7 bases, J lost 5 bases, and 8 bases stayed unmatched. The CDR3 totals 15 residues. Germline CDR1 and CDR2: SGHTA and FQGTGA. The CDR3 DNA reads TGTGCCAGCACCCTAGGACAGGGGAGGACCGGGGAGCTGTTTTTT. The encoded protein is CASTLGQGRTGELFF.

This chain links TRBV7-9 with TRBJ2-4; D may be TRBD1 (6 bases). The CDR3 runs 18 residues. The V end was cut by 5 bases, the J end by 3 bases, with 23 bases between. CDR1 and CDR2 (germline): SEHNR, FQNEAQ (reference sequence). The CDR3 here is CASSGTLELYRLKNIQYF. Here the CDR3 DNA reads TGTGCCAGCAGCGGGACACTTGAACTATACAGGCTCAAAAACATTCAGTACTTC.

The chain uses TRBV18 and TRBJ2-5, with a tentative D call TRBD2 (5 bases). This CDR3 is 14 amino acids long. V gave up 5 bases and J gave up 3 bases, with 13 bases separating them. In germline, CDR1 is KGHSH, CDR2 LQKENI. The CDR3 is CASSGAGIEETQYF. CDR3 DNA: TGTGCCAGCTCAGGCGCCGGGATCGAAGAGACCCAGTACTTC.

J is TRBJ1-5 and V is TRBV18; 7 bases match TRBD1. Germline CDR1 and CDR2: KGHSH and LQKENI. V gave up 3 bases and J gave up 2 bases; unmatched junction bases: 4. The CDR3 has 15 residues. The CDR3 DNA follows: TGTGCCAGCTCACCCAATACAGGGGGCAATCAGCCCCAGCATTTT. This gives the protein CASSPNTGGNQPQHF.

This clone was seen once. V gene TRBV6-5 combines with J gene TRBJ1-2, with D maybe TRBD1 (6 bases). CDR3 length: 14 residues. CDR1 is MNHEY, CDR2 SVGAGI, per germline. V lost 2 bases, J lost 4 bases, and 11 bases lay in between. The CDR3 DNA reads as TGTGCCAGCAGTTACCTAGGCAGGGGCTATGGCTACACCTTC. It codes for CASSYLGRGYGYTF.

This clone showed up just once. The chain carries TRBV7-9 and TRBJ1-4, with TRBD1 as a possible D gene (6 bases). CDR1 is SEHNR and CDR2 is FQNEAQ in the germline V gene (reference sequence). CDR3 size: 14 residues. V lost 0 bases and J 7 bases, leaving 9 bases between the germline ends. The CDR3 reads CASSLAGAFEKLFF. CDR3 bases: TGTGCCAGCAGCTTAGCGGGGGCATTTGAAAAACTGTTTTTT.

This clone was observed a few times. The chain is built from TRBV20-1 and TRBJ2-5; 8 nucleotides agree with TRBD2. V was clipped by 4 bases and J by 2 bases; unmatched bases: 9. Germline CDR1 reads DFQATT; CDR2 reads SNEGSKA (reference sequence). This CDR3 is built from 15 residues. The CDR3 reads CSAIDGGGPQETQYF. Written as DNA, the CDR3 is TGCAGTGCTATTGATGGCGGGGGGCCACAAGAGACCCAGTACTTC.

This sequence joins TRBV12-5 and TRBJ1-3, with 9 bases aligning to TRBD1. CDR1 LGHNT and CDR2 FRNRAP come from the germline V gene. After removal of 6 bases from V and 5 bases from J, the junction contained 5 bases not matched to a gene. The CDR3 loop spans 14 amino acids. As DNA, the CDR3 is TGTGCTAGTGGGACCGGACAGGGGAGAAACACCATATATTTT. It is translated as CASGTGQGRNTIYF.

CDR3 protein: CASSLYGDPSYEQYF. DNA of the CDR3: TGTGCCAGCAGCTTGTACGGAGACCCCTCCTACGAGCAGTACTTC. The gene calls are TRBV5-5 and TRBJ2-7; no clear D. V lost 1 base to trimming and J lost 0 bases, with 11 bases between them. Germline CDR1 SGHKS, CDR2 YYEKEE (reference sequence). The CDR3 runs 15 residues.

This clone was detected a few times. The genes are TRBV7-9 and TRBJ1-5; D is possibly TRBD1 (6 bases). The CDR3 spans 16 residues. Germline V lookup: CDR1 SEHNR, CDR2 FQNEAQ (reference sequence). V dropped 1 base and J dropped 2 bases, with 12 bases sitting between them. This chain's CDR3 is CASSLVGARGNQPQHF. As DNA, the CDR3 is TGTGCCAGCAGCTTAGTGGGGGCCAGGGGCAATCAGCCCCAGCATTTT.

Only one count was recorded for this clone. The rearrangement links TRBV11-2 to TRBJ1-2; 7 positions match TRBD1. The CDR3 runs to 11 residues. V was pared by 4 bases and J by 14 bases, with 7 bases of the junction left unmatched. Per the germline V gene, CDR1 is SGHAT and CDR2 is FQNNGV. The CDR3 reads CASSWAQGQTF. The CDR3 DNA is TGTGCCAGCAGCTGGGCACAGGGGCAAACCTTC.

The V and J genes are TRBV21-1 and TRBJ2-2; TRBD2 is the table's D call, not checked against the DNA. TRBV21-1 is termed a pseudogene. The CDR3 length is 14 residues. The CDR3 loop reads CASSKVGGTGELFF. CDR3 DNA sequence: TGTGCCAGCAGCAAAGTTGGAGGAACCGGGGAGCTGTTTTTT.

J is TRBJ1-4 and V is TRBV28, with 12 bases matching TRBD1. The germline V gene encodes CDR1 MDHEN and CDR2 SYDVKM. Trimming removed 5 bases from V and 8 bases from J; junction bases left unmatched: 9. The length of the CDR3 is 16 residues. The CDR3 sequence: CASSGTGGEVWEKLFF. The CDR3 coding sequence is TGTGCCAGCAGTGGGACAGGGGGCGAGGTTTGGGAAAAACTGTTTTTT.

Written as DNA, the CDR3 is TGTGCCAGCAGCTTAGTTTTAGCGGGGGCAGATACGCAGTATTTT. It yields the protein CASSLVLAGADTQYF. The chain links TRBV7-9 to TRBJ2-3, with TRBD2 matching over 9 bases. The CDR3 is 15 amino acids. Germline trimming cut 1 base from V and 4 bases from J; bases unmatched to any gene: 3. Germline V gene lookup returns CDR1 SEHNR and CDR2 FQNEAQ (reference sequence).

The J gene is TRBJ2-3, the V gene TRBV5-4, with 7 bases matching TRBD2. The CDR3 has 15 residues. Germline-derived CDR1 and CDR2 are SGHNT and YYREEE (reference sequence). Trimming took 1 base from V and 6 from J; bases not matched to a gene: 8. Here the CDR3 reads CASSLHGLVADTQYF. CDR3 in DNA: TGTGCCAGCAGCTTGCATGGACTAGTGGCCGATACGCAGTATTTT.

The rearrangement joins TRBV7-8 to TRBJ2-2; TRBD2 aligns across 7 bases. CDR1 is SGHVS and CDR2 is FQNEAQ in the germline V gene. CDR3 size: 18 residues. The J segment lost 0 bases and the V segment lost 8 bases, leaving 15 bases of the junction unmatched. The CDR3 sequence is CASDYRRRGLSNTGELFF. CDR3 sequence (DNA): TGTGCCAGCGACTATCGTCGGAGGGGACTATCGAACACCGGGGAGCTGTTTTTT.

The V call is TRBV7-2, the J call TRBJ2-1; perhaps TRBD1 as D (6 bases). V lost 5 bases, J lost 9 bases, and 14 bases lay in between. The CDR3 covers 13 residues. Germline CDR1 SGHTA, CDR2 FQGNSA. The CDR3 bases are TGTGCCAGCAGCCGCACACAGGGACGTGAGCAGTTCTTC. This codes for CASSRTQGREQFF. The variable domain in full, completed from reference TRBV7-2 and TRBJ2-1, reads GAGVSQSPSNKVTEKGKDVELRCDPISGHTALYWYRQSLGQGLEFLIYFQGNSAPDKSGLPSDRFSAERTGGSVSTLTIQRTQQEDSAVYLCASSRTQGREQFFGPGTRLTVL.